This T cell receptor beta chain was sequenced for a study of beta chain features in type 1 diabetes. General study points: The study found fewer insertions and more deletions at VDJ junctions in type 1 diabetes patients.

The sequenced template was cDNA made from the entire isolated RNA. Libraries were prepared by immunoSEQ multiplex PCR; TCRdb keeps only in-frame clonotypes and omits some of them. The sample has about 330,000 clones, approximately 10% seen once. Sorting with CD45RO/CCR7/CD25/CD127/CD95/CD27 yielded naive, central memory, regulatory and stem-like memory CD4+ cells. The CDR3 contains 15 residues. V was clipped by 1 base and J by 1 base, with 13 bases between them. Germline V gene lookup returns CDR1 GTSNPN and CDR2 SVGIG (reference sequence). As to this clone: Its antigen is not identified.

The chain links TRBV30 to TRBJ2-5; weak D call: TRBD1 (5 bases). The clonotype comes from a woman younger than 45 in good health. The sequencing sample was made of naive CD4+ T cells from blood. CDR3: CAWSAAQVTQETQYF. Written as DNA, the CDR3 is TGTGCCTGGAGTGCCGCACAGGTGACCCAAGAGACCCAGTACTTC.